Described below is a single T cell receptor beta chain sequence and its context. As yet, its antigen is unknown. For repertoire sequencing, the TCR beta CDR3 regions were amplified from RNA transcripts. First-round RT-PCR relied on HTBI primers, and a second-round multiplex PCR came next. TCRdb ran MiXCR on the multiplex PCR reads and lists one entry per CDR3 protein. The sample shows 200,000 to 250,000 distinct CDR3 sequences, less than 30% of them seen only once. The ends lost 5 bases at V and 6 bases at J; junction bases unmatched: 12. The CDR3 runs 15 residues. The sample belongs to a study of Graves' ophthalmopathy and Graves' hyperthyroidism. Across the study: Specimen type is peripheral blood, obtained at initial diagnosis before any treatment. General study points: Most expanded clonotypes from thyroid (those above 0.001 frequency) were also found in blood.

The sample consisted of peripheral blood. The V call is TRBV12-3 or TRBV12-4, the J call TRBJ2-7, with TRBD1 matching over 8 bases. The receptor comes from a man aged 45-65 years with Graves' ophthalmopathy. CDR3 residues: CASSTAGQGASEQYF. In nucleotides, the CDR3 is TGTGCCAGCAGTACCGCCGGACAGGGTGCAAGCGAGCAGTACTTC.